This T cell receptor (beta chain) was sequenced for a study of T-cell reconstitution after alpha-beta-depleted transplantation in children. Germline V lookup: CDR1 SQVTM, CDR2 ANQGSEA. The CDR3 loop spans 11 amino acids. Trimming took off 3 bases at V and 6 bases at J, with 7 bases between the two ends. This clonotype rates as medium-sized. Preparation of the TCRbeta library involved a method that used unique molecular identifiers. TCRdb reprocessed the PCR reads via MiXCR and lists one record per CDR3 protein. The data show 70,000 to 95,000 distinct CDR3 sequences, with 15% to 20% seen just once and approximately 51% held by the top ten.

The chain carries TRBV29-1 and TRBJ2-3; D call uncertain. The sequence came from a male patient between 2 and 10 years old who had a stem cell transplant for acute lymphoblastic leukemia, so the T cells may come from the graft donor. Source: PBMCs, mostly from graft donor cells, taken 360 days after TCRalphabeta/CD19-depleted stem cell transplant. CDR3 sequence reads: CSVDHPDTQYF. CDR3 coding DNA: TGCAGCGTTGATCACCCCGATACGCAGTATTTT.